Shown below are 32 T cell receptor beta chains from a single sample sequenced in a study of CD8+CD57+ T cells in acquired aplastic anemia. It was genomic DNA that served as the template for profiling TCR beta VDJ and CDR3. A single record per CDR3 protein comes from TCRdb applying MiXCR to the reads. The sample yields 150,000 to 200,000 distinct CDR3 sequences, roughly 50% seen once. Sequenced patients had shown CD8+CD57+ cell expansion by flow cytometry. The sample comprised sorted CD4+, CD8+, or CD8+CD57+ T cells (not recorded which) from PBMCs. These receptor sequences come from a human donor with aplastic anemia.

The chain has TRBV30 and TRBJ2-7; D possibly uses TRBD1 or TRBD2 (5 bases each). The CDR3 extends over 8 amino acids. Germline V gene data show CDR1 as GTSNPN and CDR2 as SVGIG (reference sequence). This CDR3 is CAWGEQYF. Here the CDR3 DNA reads TGTGCGTGGGGGGAGCAGTACTTC.

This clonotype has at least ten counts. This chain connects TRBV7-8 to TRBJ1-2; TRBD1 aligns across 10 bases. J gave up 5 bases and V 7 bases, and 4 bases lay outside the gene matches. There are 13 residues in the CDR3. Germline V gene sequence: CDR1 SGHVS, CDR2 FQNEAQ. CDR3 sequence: CASTPGQGYGYTF. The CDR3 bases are TGTGCCAGCACACCGGGACAGGGGTATGGCTACACCTTC.

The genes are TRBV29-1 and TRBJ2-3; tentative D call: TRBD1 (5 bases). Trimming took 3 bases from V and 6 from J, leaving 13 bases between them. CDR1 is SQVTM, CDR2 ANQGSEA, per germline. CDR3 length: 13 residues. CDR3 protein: CSVDEQVLDTQYF. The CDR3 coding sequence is TGCAGCGTTGACGAACAGGTTTTGGATACGCAGTATTTT.

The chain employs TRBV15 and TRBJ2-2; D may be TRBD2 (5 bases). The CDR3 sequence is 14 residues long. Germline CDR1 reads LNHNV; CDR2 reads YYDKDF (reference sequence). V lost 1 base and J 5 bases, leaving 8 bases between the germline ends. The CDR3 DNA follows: TGTGCCACCAGCAGAGCGAGGGAAACCGGGGAGCTGTTTTTT. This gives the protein CATSRARETGELFF.

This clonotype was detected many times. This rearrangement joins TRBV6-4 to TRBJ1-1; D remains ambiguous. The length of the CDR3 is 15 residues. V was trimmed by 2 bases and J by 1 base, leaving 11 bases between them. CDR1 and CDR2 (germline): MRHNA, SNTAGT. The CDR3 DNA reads TGTGCCAGCAGTGACGTGACACCTGAGAACACTGAAGCTTTCTTT. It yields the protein CASSDVTPENTEAFF.

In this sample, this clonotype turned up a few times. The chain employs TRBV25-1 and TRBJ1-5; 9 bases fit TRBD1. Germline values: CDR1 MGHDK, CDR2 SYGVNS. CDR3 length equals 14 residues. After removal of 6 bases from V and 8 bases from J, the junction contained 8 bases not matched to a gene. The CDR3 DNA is TGTGCCAGCAGGGGGACAGGGAGTTTCGAGCCCCAGCATTTT. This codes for CASRGTGSFEPQHF.

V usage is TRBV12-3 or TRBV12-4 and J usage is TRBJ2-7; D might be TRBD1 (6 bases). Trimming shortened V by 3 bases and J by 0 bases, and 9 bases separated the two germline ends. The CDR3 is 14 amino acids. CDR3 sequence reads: CASSFMTGSYEQYF. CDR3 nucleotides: TGTGCCAGCAGTTTTATGACAGGCTCCTACGAGCAGTACTTC.

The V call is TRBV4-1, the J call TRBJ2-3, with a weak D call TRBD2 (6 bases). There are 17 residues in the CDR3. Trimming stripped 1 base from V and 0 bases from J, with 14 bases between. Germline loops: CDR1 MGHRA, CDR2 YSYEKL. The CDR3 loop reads CASSQGLSGTSTDTQYF. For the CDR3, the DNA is TGCGCCAGCAGCCAAGGGCTCTCTGGGACTAGCACAGATACGCAGTATTTT.

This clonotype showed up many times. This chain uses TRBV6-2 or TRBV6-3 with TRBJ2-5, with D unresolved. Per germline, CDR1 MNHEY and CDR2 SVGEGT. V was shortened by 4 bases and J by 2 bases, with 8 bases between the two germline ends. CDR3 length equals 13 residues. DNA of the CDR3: TGTGCCAGCAGTTGGACGCTTCAAGAGACCCAGTACTTC. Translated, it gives CASSWTLQETQYF.

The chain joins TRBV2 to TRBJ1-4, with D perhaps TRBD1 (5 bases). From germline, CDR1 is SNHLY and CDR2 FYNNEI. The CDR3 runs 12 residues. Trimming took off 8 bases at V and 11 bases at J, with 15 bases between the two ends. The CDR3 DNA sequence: TGTGCCAGCTCCGAAGGGGCCGTGAAACTGTTTTTT. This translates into CASSEGAVKLFF.

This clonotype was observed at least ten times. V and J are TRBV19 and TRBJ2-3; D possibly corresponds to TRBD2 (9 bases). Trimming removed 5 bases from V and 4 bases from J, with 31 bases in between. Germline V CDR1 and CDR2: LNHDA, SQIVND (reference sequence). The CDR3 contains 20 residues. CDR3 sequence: CASSGIAGGAEREVADTQYF. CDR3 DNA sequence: TGTGCCAGTAGTGGTATCGCAGGGGGCGCCGAGCGGGAGGTTGCAGATACGCAGTATTTT.

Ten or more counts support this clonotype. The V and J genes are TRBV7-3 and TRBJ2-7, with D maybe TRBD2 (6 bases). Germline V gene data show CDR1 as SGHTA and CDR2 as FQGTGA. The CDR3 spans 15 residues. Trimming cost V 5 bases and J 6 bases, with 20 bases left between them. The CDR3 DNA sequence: TGTGCCAGCAGCCCCGGGGGACTTGGAACGTCCGAGCAGTACTTC. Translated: CASSPGGLGTSEQYF.

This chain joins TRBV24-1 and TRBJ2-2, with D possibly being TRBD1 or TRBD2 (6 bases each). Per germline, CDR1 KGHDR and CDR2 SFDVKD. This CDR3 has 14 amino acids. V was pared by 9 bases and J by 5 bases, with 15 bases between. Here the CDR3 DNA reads TGTGCCACCCGATCCGGGGGCTTAACCGGGGAGCTGTTTTTT. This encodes CATRSGGLTGELFF.

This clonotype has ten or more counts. CDR3 residues: CASSVFRDYLNTGELFF. CDR3 coding DNA: TGTGCCAGCAGCGTTTTCCGGGACTACCTGAACACCGGGGAGCTGTTTTTT. The chain links TRBV9 to TRBJ2-2, with 7 bases aligning to TRBD2. V was pared by 2 bases and J by 1 base, with 8 bases of the junction left unmatched. The CDR3 covers 17 residues. Germline assignment: CDR1 SGDLS and CDR2 YYNGEE.

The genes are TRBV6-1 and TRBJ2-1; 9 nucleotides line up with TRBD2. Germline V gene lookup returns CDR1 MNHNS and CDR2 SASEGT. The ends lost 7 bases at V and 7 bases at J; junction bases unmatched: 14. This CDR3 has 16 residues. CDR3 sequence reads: CASTYGGGRALNEQFF. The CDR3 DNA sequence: TGTGCCAGCACCTACGGGGGCGGGAGGGCCCTGAATGAGCAGTTCTTC.

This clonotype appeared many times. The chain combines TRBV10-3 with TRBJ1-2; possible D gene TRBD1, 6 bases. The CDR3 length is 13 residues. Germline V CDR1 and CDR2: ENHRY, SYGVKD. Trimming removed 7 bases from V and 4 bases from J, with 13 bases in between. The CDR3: CAIKLETGYGYTF. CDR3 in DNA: TGTGCCATCAAGTTGGAGACAGGCTATGGCTACACCTTC.

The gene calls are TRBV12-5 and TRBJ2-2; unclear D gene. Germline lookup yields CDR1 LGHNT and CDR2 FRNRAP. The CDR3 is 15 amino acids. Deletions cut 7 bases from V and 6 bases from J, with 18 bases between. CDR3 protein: CASVSSLSPPGELFF. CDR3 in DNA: TGTGCTAGTGTCTCCAGCCTTTCCCCCCCCGGGGAGCTGTTTTTT.

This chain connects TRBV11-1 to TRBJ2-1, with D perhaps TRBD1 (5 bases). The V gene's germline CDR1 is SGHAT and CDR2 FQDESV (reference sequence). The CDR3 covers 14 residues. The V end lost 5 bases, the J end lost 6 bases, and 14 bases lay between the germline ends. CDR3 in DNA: TGTGCCAGCAGCCCGACCCAGGGCATCAATGAGCAGTTCTTC. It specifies CASSPTQGINEQFF. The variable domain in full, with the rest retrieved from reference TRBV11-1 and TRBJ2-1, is EAEVAQSPRYKITEKSQAVAFWCDPISGHATLYWYRQILGQGPELLVQFQDESVVDDSQLPKDRFSAERLKGVDSTLKIQPAELGDSAMYLCASSPTQGINEQFFGPGTRLTVL.

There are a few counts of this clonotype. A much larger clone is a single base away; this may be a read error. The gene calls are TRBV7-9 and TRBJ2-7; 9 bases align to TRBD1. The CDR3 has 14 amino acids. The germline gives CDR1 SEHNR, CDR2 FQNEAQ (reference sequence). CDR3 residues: CASSRQGEDYGQYF. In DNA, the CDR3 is TGTGCCAGCAGCCGACAGGGGGAAGACTACGGGCAGTACTTC.

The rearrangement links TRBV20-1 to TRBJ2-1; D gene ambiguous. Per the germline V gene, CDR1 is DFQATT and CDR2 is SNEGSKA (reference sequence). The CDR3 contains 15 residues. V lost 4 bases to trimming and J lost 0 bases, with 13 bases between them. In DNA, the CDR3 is TGCAGTGCTACTAAGACGGTGAGCTCCTACAATGAGCAGTTCTTC. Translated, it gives CSATKTVSSYNEQFF.

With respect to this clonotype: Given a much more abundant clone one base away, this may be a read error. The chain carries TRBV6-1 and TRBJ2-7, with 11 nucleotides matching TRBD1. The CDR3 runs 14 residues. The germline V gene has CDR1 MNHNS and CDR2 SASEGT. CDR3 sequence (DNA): TGTGCCAGCCGCCCAAGGACAGGGGGCCACGAGCGGTACTTC. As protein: CASRPRTGGHERYF.

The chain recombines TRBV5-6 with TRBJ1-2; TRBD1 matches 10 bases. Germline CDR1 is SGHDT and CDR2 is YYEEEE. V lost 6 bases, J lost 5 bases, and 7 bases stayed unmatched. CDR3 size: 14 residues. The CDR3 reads CASKGTGADYGYTF. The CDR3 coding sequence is TGTGCCAGCAAAGGGACAGGGGCTGATTATGGCTACACCTTC.

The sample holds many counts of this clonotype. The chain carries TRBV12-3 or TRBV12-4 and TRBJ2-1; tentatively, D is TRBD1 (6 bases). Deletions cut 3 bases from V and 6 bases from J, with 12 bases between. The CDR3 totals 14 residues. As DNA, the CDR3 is TGTGCCAGCAGTTTTATTACGACAGGCAATGAGCAGTTCTTC. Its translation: CASSFITTGNEQFF.

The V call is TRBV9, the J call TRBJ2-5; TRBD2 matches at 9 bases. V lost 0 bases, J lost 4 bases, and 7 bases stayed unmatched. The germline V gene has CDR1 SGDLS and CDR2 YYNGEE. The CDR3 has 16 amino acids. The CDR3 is CASSVEGGRAGETQYF. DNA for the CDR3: TGTGCCAGCAGCGTAGAGGGCGGGAGGGCCGGAGAGACCCAGTACTTC. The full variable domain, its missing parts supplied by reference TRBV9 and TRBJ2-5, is DSGVTQTPKHLITATGQRVTLRCSPRSGDLSVYWYQQSLDQGLQFLIQYYNGEERAKGNILERFSAQQFPDLHSELNLSSLELGDSALYFCASSVEGGRAGETQYFGPGTRLLVL.

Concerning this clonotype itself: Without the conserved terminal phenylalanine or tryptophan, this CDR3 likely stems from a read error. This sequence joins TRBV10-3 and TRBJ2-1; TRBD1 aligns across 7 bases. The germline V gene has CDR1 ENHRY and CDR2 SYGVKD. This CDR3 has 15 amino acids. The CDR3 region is CAITPGGSSYNKQFL. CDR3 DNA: TGTGCCATCACACCAGGGGGTTCATCCTACAATAAGCAGTTCCTC.

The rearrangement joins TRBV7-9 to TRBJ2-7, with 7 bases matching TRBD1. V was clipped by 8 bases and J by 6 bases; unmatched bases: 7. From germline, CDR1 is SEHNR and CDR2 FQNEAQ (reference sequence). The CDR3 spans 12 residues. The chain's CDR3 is CASSKGGCEQYF. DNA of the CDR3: TGTGCCAGCTCAAAAGGGGGCTGCGAGCAGTACTTC.

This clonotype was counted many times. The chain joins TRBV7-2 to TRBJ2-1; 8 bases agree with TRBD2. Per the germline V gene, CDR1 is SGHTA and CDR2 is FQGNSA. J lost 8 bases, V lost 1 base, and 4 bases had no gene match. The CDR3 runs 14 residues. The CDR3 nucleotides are TGTGCCAGCAGCTTAGTTAGCGGGATTGATGAGCAGTTCTTC. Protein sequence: CASSLVSGIDEQFF.

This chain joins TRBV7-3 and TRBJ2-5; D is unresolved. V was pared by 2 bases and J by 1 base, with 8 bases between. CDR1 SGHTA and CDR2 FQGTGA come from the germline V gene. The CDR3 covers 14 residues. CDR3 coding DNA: TGTGCCAGCAGCTTAGGCCCATTCCAAGAGACCCAGTACTTC. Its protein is CASSLGPFQETQYF.

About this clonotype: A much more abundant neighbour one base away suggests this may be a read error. The CDR3 DNA follows: TGCGCCAGCAGCGGTCCTATTAACTATGGCTACACCTTC. It translates to CASSGPINYGYTF. The V call is TRBV5-1, the J call TRBJ1-2, with D unclear. Germline assignment: CDR1 SGHRS and CDR2 YFSETQ. Trimming removed 4 bases from V and 1 base from J, with 8 bases in between. The CDR3 has 13 amino acids.

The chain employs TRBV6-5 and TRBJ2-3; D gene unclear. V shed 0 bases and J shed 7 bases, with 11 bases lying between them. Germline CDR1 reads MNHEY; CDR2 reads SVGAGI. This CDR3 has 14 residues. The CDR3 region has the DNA TGTGCCAGCAGTTACTCGAGTGACGTATATACGCAGTATTTT. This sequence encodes CASSYSSDVYTQYF.

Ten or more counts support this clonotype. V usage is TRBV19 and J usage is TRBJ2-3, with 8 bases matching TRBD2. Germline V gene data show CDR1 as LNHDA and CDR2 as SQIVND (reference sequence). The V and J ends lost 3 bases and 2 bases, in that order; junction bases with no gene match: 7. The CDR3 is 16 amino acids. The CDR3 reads CASSIGVAGPTDTQYF. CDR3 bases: TGTGCCAGTAGTATTGGAGTAGCGGGACCCACAGATACGCAGTATTTT.

The CDR3 coding sequence is TGTGCCATCACCGATCCAGGGTTCGCCTACAATGAGCAGTTCTTC. Translated: CAITDPGFAYNEQFF. The chain couples TRBV10-3 to TRBJ2-1; D perhaps matches TRBD1 (5 bases). The ends were cut back, 7 bases at V and 2 bases at J, with 15 bases in the middle. The CDR3 loop spans 15 amino acids. Looked up from germline, CDR1 is ENHRY and CDR2 is SYGVKD.